These T cell receptor beta chains were read from a single sample in a study of cytomegalovirus exposure and HLA in healthy donors. Libraries were prepared by immunoSEQ multiplex PCR; TCRdb keeps only in-frame clonotypes and omits some of them. The data contain about 190,000 clones, roughly 84% of them seen just once; the ten biggest clones take up roughly 1.2%. Sequencing was done on a sample of PBMCs. These receptors were collected from a boy under 10 years old in good health and CMV-seronegative. The CDR3 runs from the conserved cysteine through the conserved F or W. D genes are given only for firm matches. Where a row states a size, it is once, few, many or the class of an expanded clone; other rows omit it.

j_call	clone_size	d_call	v_call	cdr3_aa	cdr3_nt
TRBJ2-1	NA	TRBD2	TRBV4-2	CASSQDWAPSGRENEQFF	TGTGCCAGCAGCCAAGATTGGGCCCCTAGCGGGAGAGAAAATGAGCAGTTCTTC
TRBJ2-1	NA	TRBD2	TRBV25-1	CASSETGGLYNEQFF	TGTGCCAGCAGTGAAACGGGAGGGCTCTACAATGAGCAGTTCTTC
TRBJ2-1	NA	NA	TRBV7-6	CASSLGVSSAEQFF	TGTGCCAGCAGCTTAGGAGTTAGCTCGGCTGAGCAGTTCTTC
TRBJ2-7	NA	TRBD1	TRBV5-6	CASSWRTGGNEQYF	TGTGCCAGCAGCTGGCGGACAGGGGGCAACGAGCAGTACTTC
TRBJ1-1	NA	NA	TRBV27	CASSLVGNTEAFF	TGTGCCAGCAGTTTGGTCGGGAACACTGAAGCTTTCTTT
TRBJ1-1	NA	NA	TRBV30	CAWSVSTGWYTEAFF	TGTGCCTGGAGTGTTTCTACAGGGTGGTACACTGAAGCTTTCTTT
TRBJ2-3	NA	TRBD2	TRBV27	CASSPIGLAGVATQYF	TGTGCCAGCAGTCCGATAGGACTAGCGGGGGTAGCAACGCAGTATTTT
TRBJ1-3	NA	NA	TRBV6-6	CASSFLEGDGNTIYF	TGTGCCAGCAGTTTTCTTGAGGGCGACGGAAACACCATATATTTT
TRBJ1-1	NA	NA	TRBV30	CAWSGQLNTEAFF	TGTGCCTGGAGTGGACAGTTGAACACTGAAGCTTTCTTT
TRBJ2-1	NA	TRBD1	TRBV19	CASSGTGVDEQFF	TGTGCCAGCTCCGGGACAGGGGTCGATGAGCAGTTCTTC
TRBJ2-7	NA	TRBD2	TRBV5-4	CASSSMTSGFYEQYF	TGTGCCAGCAGCTCCATGACTAGCGGATTCTACGAGCAGTACTTC
TRBJ2-7	NA	TRBD1	TRBV5-6	CASSHYLTGQGGEQYF	TGTGCCAGCAGCCACTACTTAACCGGACAGGGAGGCGAGCAGTACTTC
TRBJ2-1	NA	TRBD1	TRBV25-1	CASSDDRGAYNEQFF	TGTGCCAGCAGTGACGACAGGGGAGCCTACAATGAGCAGTTCTTC
TRBJ2-4	few	TRBD2	TRBV19	CASSIPLAGAKNIQYF	TGTGCCAGTAGTATACCTCTAGCGGGGGCCAAAAACATTCAGTACTTC
TRBJ1-6	few	NA	TRBV5-8	CASSFRGIGSPLHF	TGTGCCAGCAGCTTCAGGGGTATCGGTTCACCCCTCCACTTT
TRBJ2-1	NA	NA	TRBV18	CASSPSRDNEQFF	TGTGCCAGCTCACCAAGCCGAGACAATGAGCAGTTCTTC
TRBJ2-7	NA	NA	TRBV5-1	CASSLRADGRNLSYEQYF	TGCGCCAGCAGCTTGAGGGCGGACGGGAGAAATTTATCCTACGAGCAGTACTTC
TRBJ2-5	NA	TRBD1	TRBV5-8	CASSRTGIETQYF	TGTGCCAGCAGCAGGACAGGGATAGAGACCCAGTACTTC
TRBJ2-1	few	TRBD2	TRBV11-2	CASSSTGTTFNEQFF	TGTGCCAGCAGCTCCACCGGGACTACTTTCAATGAGCAGTTCTTC
TRBJ1-1	NA	NA	TRBV5-1	CASSPEPGDEAFF	TGCGCCAGCAGCCCGGAGCCCGGGGATGAAGCTTTCTTT
TRBJ2-5	NA	TRBD1	TRBV6-1	CASTEGAGGRETQYF	TGTGCCAGCACCGAGGGGGCAGGGGGCCGGGAGACCCAGTACTTC
TRBJ2-7	NA	TRBD2	TRBV25-1	CASSTPLAGIYEQYF	TGTGCCAGCAGTACACCACTAGCGGGAATTTACGAGCAGTACTTC